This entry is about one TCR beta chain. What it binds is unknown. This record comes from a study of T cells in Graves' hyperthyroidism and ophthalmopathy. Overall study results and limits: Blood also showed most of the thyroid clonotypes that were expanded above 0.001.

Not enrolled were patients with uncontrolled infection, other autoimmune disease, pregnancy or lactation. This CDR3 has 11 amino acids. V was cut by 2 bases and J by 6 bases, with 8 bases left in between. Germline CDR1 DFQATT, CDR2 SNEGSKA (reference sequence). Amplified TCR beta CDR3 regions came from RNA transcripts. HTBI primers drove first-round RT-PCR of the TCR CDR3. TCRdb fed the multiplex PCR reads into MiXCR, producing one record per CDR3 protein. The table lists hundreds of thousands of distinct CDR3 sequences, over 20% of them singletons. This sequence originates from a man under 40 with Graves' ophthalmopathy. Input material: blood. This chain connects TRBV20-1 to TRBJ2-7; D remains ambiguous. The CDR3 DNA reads TGCAGTGCTAGACTGGCGTTCGAGCAGTACTTC. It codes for CSARLAFEQYF.